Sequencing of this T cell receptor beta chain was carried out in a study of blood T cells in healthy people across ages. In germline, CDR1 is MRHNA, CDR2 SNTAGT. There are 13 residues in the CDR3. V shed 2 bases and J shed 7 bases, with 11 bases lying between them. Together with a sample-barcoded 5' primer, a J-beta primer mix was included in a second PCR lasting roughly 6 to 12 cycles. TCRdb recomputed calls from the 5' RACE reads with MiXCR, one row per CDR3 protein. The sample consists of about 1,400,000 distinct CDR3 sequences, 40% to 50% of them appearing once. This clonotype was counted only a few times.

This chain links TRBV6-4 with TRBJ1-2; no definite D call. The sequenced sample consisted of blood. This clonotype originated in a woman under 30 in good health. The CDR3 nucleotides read TGTGCCAGCAGTGACGGTCGGCTAGGTGGCTACACCTTC. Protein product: CASSDGRLGGYTF.